The present TCR beta chain was sequenced within a study of T cell responses to AZD1222 COVID-19 vaccine. Study outcomes and limitations: Females made up more of the donors, who were largely white British, and clonal diversity may have come out too low.

Clones were read by immunoSEQ multiplex PCR, and TCRdb kept only the in-frame ones, dropping some. Found here are approximately 84,000 clones, about nine tenths of them singletons; the top ten hold about 2.2%. After removal of 4 bases from V and 2 bases from J, the junction contained 3 bases not matched to a gene. The CDR3 loop spans 14 amino acids. Germline CDR1 SGHDN, CDR2 FVKESK. As concerns this clone: Its matching antigen is unknown.

The chain recombines TRBV14 with TRBJ2-7; 9 bases align to TRBD1. This specimen was peripheral blood, taken on day 0 of AZD1222 vaccination. This sequence originates from an adult in good health. The chain's CDR3 is CASSLGQGPYEQYF. CDR3 bases: TGTGCCAGCAGCCTGGGACAGGGCCCCTACGAGCAGTACTTC.